This T cell receptor (beta chain) stems from a study of T cell responses to AZD1222 COVID-19 vaccine. Study-wide points: With dominance at 160-218 and 743-854, vaccine-associated CD4 TCRs spanned spike. Only a handful of AZD1222 recipients, several in all, had baseline seropositivity. After two AZD1222 doses, spike-specific TCR breadth and depth rose versus day 0.

In germline, CDR1 is SEHNR, CDR2 FQNEAQ (reference sequence). V was shortened by 0 bases and J by 5 bases, with 15 bases between the two germline ends. This CDR3 has 16 residues. Repertoires were generated with immunoSEQ multiplex PCR, while TCRdb's copy carries only in-frame clones and drops some. The data hold roughly 97,000 clones, with over 90% observed a single time. Notes on this clone: Its antigen remains unknown.

The clonotype was recovered from an adult in good health. V gene TRBV7-9 combines with J gene TRBJ2-3; tentatively, D is TRBD1 (6 bases). Material: peripheral blood, obtained on day 0 of AZD1222 vaccination. The CDR3 is CASSLALPRGIDTQYF. In nucleotides, the CDR3 is TGTGCCAGCAGCTTAGCGCTCCCTAGGGGGATAGATACGCAGTATTTT.